This entry describes one T cell receptor (beta chain). The antigen remains unidentified. The entry originates in a study of PD-1 blockade in classical Hodgkin lymphoma. For the study at large: Nivolumab dosed at 3 mg/kg went to patients intravenously every 2 weeks.

As to time point: cycle 4 day 1 (C4D1), after 6 weeks of nivolumab. Every one of the patients relapsed after autologous stem cell transplantation (brentuximab vedotin exposure was variable). Method: immunoSEQ multiplex PCR; TCRdb's copy keeps in-frame clones and lacks some. The table includes over 85,000 clones, 90% detected once. The germline V gene has CDR1 LNHDA and CDR2 SQIVND (reference sequence). This CDR3 spans 11 amino acids. V was shortened by 3 bases and J by 8 bases, with 4 bases between the two germline ends. Broader study findings: Newly diagnosed patients reportedly trailed healthy donors in baseline TCR diversity.

The chain carries TRBV19 and TRBJ2-2, with D unclear. This specimen was peripheral blood mononuclear cells (PBMCs), taken before the fourth cycle of nivolumab. The clonotype originates from a human donor with classical Hodgkin lymphoma. The CDR3 DNA is TGTGCCAGTAGTATTCAGGGGGAGCTGTTTTTT. It specifies CASSIQGELFF.